This TCR beta chain was recovered during a study of blood T cell repertoires in COVID-19 (dated by TCRdb to the early 2020s). In terms of the full investigation: Collaborator samples came from the United States, Italy and Spain and covered acute and convalescent phases of COVID-19. The prospective study material was composed of cDNA or gDNA derived from T cells, B-cell-depleted T cells, or PBMCs. Deeply sampled blood TCRbeta repertoires from subjects exposed to, actively infected with, or recovered from COVID-19 were included in the dataset. The repertoires were released in a freely available public database intended as a resource for research on the immune response to SARS-CoV-2. Samples came from the ongoing ImmuneRACE study (first 160 participants) plus 1,254 subjects from 6 global collaborators. A de-identified subject ID, COVID-19 status, age in years and sex were almost always included in the sample metadata. Where available, HLA class I and class II types were obtained from metadata supplied by the sample provider rather than from assay-based typing.

The paper's findings and limits, for the study overall: How much clinical and demographic metadata was included differed by source and by participant, and the metadata was provided uncurated.

Another Seattle source contributed samples from volunteer blood donors who had recovered from COVID-19. The collaborating institutions used their own protocols to collect whole blood in K2EDTA tubes. Collaborator samples were shipped for TCRbeta analysis as frozen whole blood, isolated PBMCs, or DNA extracted from either sample type. TCRbeta CDR3 regions were amplified from genomic DNA using the immunoSEQ Assay, a bias-controlled multiplex PCR. The source study handled its data this way. Within the assay, amplification of reference gene primers was used to estimate how many nucleated cells each sample contained. To quantify the absolute abundance of each unique TCRbeta CDR3 rearrangement, sequence reads were collapsed and filtered. For each sample, productive Simpson clonality was calculated as the square root of Simpson's diversity index over productive rearrangements. TCRdb holds this immuneACCESS table with in-frame rearrangements only. Some clones are missing; in checked studies, unresolved V genes explain under half, and the rest has no known cause. V, J and clone size derive from that table, while D and trimming were established from the DNA sequence. The sample yields 190,000 or so clones; around nine tenths were counted once. In total, the top ten clones hold 0.7% to 0.9% of the sample.

The CDR3 runs 13 residues from the cysteine to the phenylalanine. Solely the CDR3 DNA is kept, with 39 bases framed from the first base. V is clipped by 6 bases and J by 5 bases, and the sequence between their germline boundaries is 11 bases long. From the germline V gene, CDR1 is MRHNA and CDR2 is SNTAGT. This clone was picked up one time. The clone's antigen remains unknown. Base qualities are not at hand, and no much larger clone is one base apart. The rearranged chain carries TRBV6-4 and TRBJ2-1; TRBD1 is possibly the D segment (6 matching bases). Sequenced input: peripheral blood. The clonotype was recovered from a young woman who had recovered from COVID-19. The nucleotide sequence is TGTGCCAGCAGCATGGGGGCCAACAATGAGCAGTTCTTC. The translation is CASSMGANNEQFF.